This T cell receptor beta chain emerged from a study of patients and donors after allogeneic stem cell transplantation. MiXCR, run by TCRdb on the RT-PCR reads, gives a single entry per CDR3 protein. The data show some 880,000 distinct CDR3 sequences, about 20% seen once. This clonotype was recorded a few times. The CDR3 sequence is 15 residues long. J lost 8 bases, V lost 4 bases, and 6 bases had no gene match. The germline CDR1 and CDR2 sequences are KGHDR and SFDVKD. The V call is TRBV24-1, the J call TRBJ2-1, with TRBD1 matching 11 bases. The sample consisted of blood, either unsorted or a sorted T cell fraction (not recorded which). The source is a human donor who was either an allogeneic HSCT recipient or a stem cell or donor lymphocyte infusion donor (not recorded which). It is not recorded whose cells these are; they may come from a transplant donor. For the CDR3, the DNA is TGTGCCACCAGTGACCGGACAGGGGGCAGGGATGAGCAGTTCTTC. This sequence encodes CATSDRTGGRDEQFF.